This T cell receptor beta chain derives from a study of T cells in Graves' hyperthyroidism and ophthalmopathy (dated by TCRdb to the late 2010s). For the wider study: Peripheral blood was sampled at the time of initial diagnosis, prior to any treatment. A discovery cohort of roughly 96 patients, roughly 43 with Graves' ophthalmopathy and about 58 with stable Graves' hyperthyroidism, was used to find distinguishing TCR V-J signatures. TCR Vbeta CDR3 sequencing of 130 to 150 peripheral blood samples (around 45 ophthalmopathy, approximately 80 hyperthyroidism and some 17 progressor patients) is reported in the paper. The approximately 97 discovery patients were randomly divided into training and test sets at a 7:3 ratio. Thyroid tissue and blood T-cell repertoires from about 6 Graves' hyperthyroidism patients were also compared in the study. After sampling, hyperthyroidism patients received methimazole starting at 30 mg daily, and ophthalmopathy patients received high-dose intravenous methylprednisolone. Prospective prediction of ophthalmopathy was tested in an independent validation cohort of fewer than 20 hyperthyroidism patients and 15 to 17 patients who later progressed to ophthalmopathy.

Inclusive of the bounding cysteine and phenylalanine, the CDR3 is 15 residues long. The read is trimmed to its CDR3 DNA, 45 bases read in frame from base 1. V and J are truncated by 2 bases and 1 base respectively, leaving an intervening sequence of 11 bases. General findings and caveats noted by the study authors: Ophthalmopathy was separated from stable hyperthyroidism by a 13 V-J signature model, with just over 85% sensitivity and roughly 81% specificity obtained in cross-validation and 80%/75% obtained in testing. No statistical method was used to fix the sample size in advance, and group allocation was not hidden from the investigators. Blood samples also contained most of the expanded thyroid clonotypes (frequency above 0.001), which suggests that blood repertoires may reflect thyroid immune responses. In validation, the model predicted progression to ophthalmopathy with roughly 70% sensitivity and less than 75% specificity, a median of about 6.7 months before onset.

TCR beta CDR3 regions were amplified from RNA transcripts. For the first round of RT-PCR on the TCR CDR3, the HTBI primer set was used together with the Qiagen OneStep RT-PCR kit. A second multiplex PCR round built the libraries, followed by size selection and purification. Sequencing of the libraries was done on an Illumina HiSeq2000 using paired-end 100 bp reads. The source study handled its data this way. SOAPnuke was used to process the raw data, removing reads that contained adapters or uncalled bases, had a mean Phred below 15, or lacked an exact match to the constant primer or identifier. High-quality paired reads were merged with COPE v1.2.5, and unique nucleotide sequences were defined as clonotypes. MiTCR v1.1 was used to align the clonotypes against IMGT TRBV, TRBD and TRBJ reference segments. The analysis included only V-J combinations with a frequency above 0.0001, which together covered around 99% of the repertoires. The TCS score was defined as F50 (clonal expansion) divided by E x V (chaos), with BLOSUM62-based TCRdist calculated between CDR3 peptides within each V-J. Welch's t-statistics and random forest reduced fewer than 600 V-J features to under 15, which were used in a naive Bayes classifier (R e1071). TCRdb passed the public sequencing reads through fastp at Q25 and MiXCR, retaining productive beta sequences. Merged by CDR3 protein, the rows form single entries marked with the most common genes and DNA. TCRdb's processing, not the authors' own work, is the source of the V and J calls. The sample profile shows about 400,000 distinct CDR3 sequences; under 15% of them were found once. Of the sample, 30% to 35% is held by the ten largest clones.

The sample holds many counts of this clonotype. There is no known antigen for this receptor. The input lacks base qualities; no much larger clone sits a single base away. Stable Graves' hyperthyroidism was defined as the absence of progression to ophthalmopathy over 18 months of follow-up. Hyperthyroidism patients were newly diagnosed, with disease duration under 2 months, and aged 18 to 65 years. The study excluded patients with uncontrolled infections, other autoimmune diseases, pregnancy or lactation. Diagnoses were established on the basis of clinical symptoms, serum thyroxine and TRAb, thyroid ultrasound, and orbital computed tomography. PBMCs were isolated from about 9.1 ml of fresh peripheral blood by Ficoll-Paque density gradient centrifugation. Total RNA was extracted with Trizol reagent, and quality was checked on an Agilent 2100 Bioanalyzer.

The origin of this receptor is a woman aged 25 to 39 with Graves' hyperthyroidism. Specimen: blood. The sequence links TRBV12-3 or TRBV12-4 to TRBJ1-1, with the identity of the D gene unclear. The CDR3 region reads CASSLSRLRNTEAFF. In nucleotide form, the sequence is TGTGCCAGCAGTTTAAGTCGCTTACGGAACACTGAAGCTTTCTTT.